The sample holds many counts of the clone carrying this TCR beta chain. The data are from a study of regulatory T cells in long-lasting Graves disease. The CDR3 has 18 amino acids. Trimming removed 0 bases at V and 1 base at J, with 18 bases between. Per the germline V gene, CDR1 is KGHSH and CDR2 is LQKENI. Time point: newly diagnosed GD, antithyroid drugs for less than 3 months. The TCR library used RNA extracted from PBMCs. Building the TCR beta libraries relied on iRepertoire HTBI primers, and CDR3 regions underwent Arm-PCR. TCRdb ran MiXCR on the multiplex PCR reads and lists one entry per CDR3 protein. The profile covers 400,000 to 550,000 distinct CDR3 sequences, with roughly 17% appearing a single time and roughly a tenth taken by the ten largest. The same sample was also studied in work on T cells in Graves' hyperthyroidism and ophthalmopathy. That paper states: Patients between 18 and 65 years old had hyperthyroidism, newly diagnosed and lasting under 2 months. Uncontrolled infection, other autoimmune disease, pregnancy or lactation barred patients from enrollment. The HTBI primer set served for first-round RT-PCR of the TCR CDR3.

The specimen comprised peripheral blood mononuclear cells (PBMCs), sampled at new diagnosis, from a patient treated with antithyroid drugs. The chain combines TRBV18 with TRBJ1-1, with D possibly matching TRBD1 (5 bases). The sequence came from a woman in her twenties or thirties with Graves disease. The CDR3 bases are TGTGCCAGCTCACCACCCGACAGAACTCTGTTTAGGAACACTGAAGCTTTCTTT. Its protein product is CASSPPDRTLFRNTEAFF.